This entry lists 24 T cell receptor beta chains sequenced from one sample in a study of siplizumab effects on memory and regulatory T cells. Clones were read by immunoSEQ multiplex PCR, and TCRdb kept only the in-frame ones, dropping some. The sample holds about 100,000 clones, 80% to 95% seen once. Sequences were obtained from CD4+ T cells sorted from blood. Receptor source: a human donor in good health.

V usage is TRBV18 and J usage is TRBJ2-5; 9 nucleotides agree with TRBD2. With 6 bases clipped from V and 5 bases from J, the junction kept 7 bases outside the gene matches. The CDR3 extends over 14 amino acids. Germline CDR1 KGHSH, CDR2 LQKENI. The CDR3 region is CASSPVAGEETQYF. CDR3 DNA sequence: TGTGCCAGCTCCCCTGTAGCGGGGGAGGAGACCCAGTACTTC.

The V gene is TRBV7-6, the J gene TRBJ2-2, with D possibly TRBD1 on 6 matching bases. The CDR3 extends over 15 amino acids. Germline V CDR1 and CDR2: SGHVS, FNYEAQ. V dropped 5 bases and J dropped 4 bases, with 14 bases sitting between them. CDR3 sequence: CASSTQGSGTGELFF. CDR3 bases: TGTGCCAGCAGCACCCAGGGGTCGGGCACCGGGGAGCTGTTTTTT.

The CDR3 DNA reads TGCAGCGTCAGACAGGGGGCAGGCTATAATTCACCCCTCCACTTT. It translates to CSVRQGAGYNSPLHF. This chain links TRBV29-1 with TRBJ1-6; 10 positions match TRBD1. The CDR3 consists of 15 residues. The V gene end was trimmed by 6 bases and the J gene end by 3 bases; junction bases not matched to a gene: 5. The germline V gene encodes CDR1 SQVTM and CDR2 ANQGSEA.

The CDR3 spells CVPASTPGVYEQYF. DNA of the CDR3: TGTGTGCCAGCGTCGACGCCAGGGGTCTACGAGCAGTACTTC. The V and J genes are TRBV27 and TRBJ2-7; TRBD1 might be the D (6 bases). The CDR3 length is 14 residues. Germline CDR1 reads MNHEY; CDR2 reads SMNVEV (reference sequence).

The gene calls are TRBV6-5 and TRBJ1-1, with 7 bases identical to TRBD1. The germline gives CDR1 MNHEY, CDR2 SVGAGI. This CDR3 has 13 amino acids. Unmatched junction bases numbered 9, after V lost 6 bases and J lost 8 bases. The CDR3, as DNA: TGTGCCAGCAGCACAGGGGCGGTTCCGGAAGCTTTCTTT. It encodes CASSTGAVPEAFF.

This chain uses TRBV6-5 with TRBJ2-5; 12 nucleotides align to TRBD2. This CDR3 is 14 amino acids long. Trimming removed 5 bases from V and 3 bases from J; junction bases left unmatched: 1. CDR1 and CDR2 from the germline V gene are MNHEY and SVGAGI. In DNA, the CDR3 is TGTGCCAGCAGTCGACTAGCGGGGGAAGAGACCCAGTACTTC. Translating it yields CASSRLAGEETQYF.

V and J are TRBV28 and TRBJ2-3, with 8 bases aligning to TRBD2. CDR1 and CDR2 from the germline V gene are MDHEN and SYDVKM. V shed 3 bases, J shed 6 bases, and the junction held 8 bases outside the gene matches. The CDR3 is 15 residues long. The CDR3 coding sequence is TGTGCCAGCAGTTTTCGGGGGGGCCGCGTGGATACGCAGTATTTT. This gives the protein CASSFRGGRVDTQYF.

The chain couples TRBV4-2 to TRBJ2-3, with 9 bases matching TRBD2. The length of the CDR3 is 15 residues. Unmatched junction bases numbered 9, after V lost 8 bases and J lost 3 bases. Germline V gives CDR1 LGHNA, CDR2 YNFKEQ. CDR3 loop: CASSGGGAGTDTQYF. In nucleotides, the CDR3 is TGTGCCAGCTCGGGCGGGGGGGCTGGGACAGATACGCAGTATTTT.

The rearrangement joins TRBV5-4 to TRBJ1-3; D call uncertain. Germline assignment: CDR1 SGHNT and CDR2 YYREEE (reference sequence). V lost 0 bases, J lost 5 bases, and 9 bases lay in between. The CDR3 has 14 amino acids. CDR3 region: CASSLGQDRNTIYF. In DNA form, the CDR3 reads TGTGCCAGCAGCTTGGGGCAGGATCGAAACACCATATATTTT.

The chain couples TRBV25-1 to TRBJ1-3; D ambiguous. Germline CDR1 reads MGHDK; CDR2 reads SYGVNS. There are 16 residues in the CDR3. V lost 1 base and J lost 2, with 12 bases in between. The CDR3 region is CASSELVDAAGNTIYF. The CDR3 DNA reads as TGTGCCAGCAGTGAATTGGTCGATGCGGCTGGAAACACCATATATTTT. Combining the CDR3 with reference TRBV25-1 and TRBJ1-3 gives the whole variable domain EADIYQTPRYLVIGTGKKITLECSQTMGHDKMYWYQQDPGMELHLIHYSYGVNSTEKGDLSSESTVSRIRTEHFPLTLESARPSHTSQYLCASSELVDAAGNTIYFGEGSWLTVV.

The table lists this clone with a few counts. The chain has TRBV12-5 and TRBJ2-3; 12 positions match TRBD1. Germline assignment: CDR1 LGHNT and CDR2 FRNRAP. Trimming removed 0 bases from V and 6 bases from J; junction bases left unmatched: 7. The CDR3 sequence is 17 residues long. CDR3: CASGLVRDRGLRDTQYF. For the CDR3, the DNA is TGTGCTAGTGGTTTGGTGCGGGACAGGGGGCTTCGGGATACGCAGTATTTT.

The V and J genes are TRBV9 and TRBJ1-2; perhaps TRBD1 as D (5 bases). V was cut by 3 bases and J by 7 bases, with 28 bases left in between. CDR1 and CDR2 (germline): SGDLS, YYNGEE. This CDR3 is built from 18 residues. DNA of the CDR3: TGTGCCAGCAGCGCCGATGGTCTGCTACGCCAGGGACTCTCTGGCTACACCTTC. It is translated as CASSADGLLRQGLSGYTF.

This clone appeared a single time. V is TRBV5-1 and J is TRBJ1-2; D may be TRBD1 (6 bases). The CDR3 loop spans 15 amino acids. Trimming cost V 0 bases and J 7 bases, with 16 bases left between them. Germline values: CDR1 SGHRS, CDR2 YFSETQ. The CDR3 DNA is TGCGCCAGCAGCTTGGGAGGGTCAGGGGTGTTTGGCTACACCTTC. Translating gives CASSLGGSGVFGYTF.

This chain uses TRBV5-6 with TRBJ2-7; 8 bases match TRBD1. Germline V CDR1 and CDR2: SGHDT, YYEEEE. The CDR3 sequence is 13 residues long. The V and J ends lost 4 bases and 4 bases, in that order; junction bases with no gene match: 4. The DNA of the CDR3 is TGTGCCAGCAGCCGACAGGGGCCGTACGAGCAGTACTTC. Its protein product is CASSRQGPYEQYF.

The rearrangement joins TRBV12-5 to TRBJ2-3; 8 bases are shared with TRBD1. Germline trimming cut 0 bases from V and 6 bases from J; bases unmatched to any gene: 11. The CDR3 has 17 residues. Germline lookup yields CDR1 LGHNT and CDR2 FRNRAP. CDR3 protein: CASGLVQSARGHDTQYF. The CDR3 nucleotides are TGTGCTAGTGGTTTGGTACAGTCCGCCAGGGGGCACGATACGCAGTATTTT.

The V call is TRBV19, the J call TRBJ2-1, with TRBD1 matching 7 bases. The germline V gene encodes CDR1 LNHDA and CDR2 SQIVND (reference sequence). The CDR3 is 13 amino acids. The trim removed 3 bases at V and 7 bases at J, leaving 3 bases unmatched. The CDR3 spells CASSITRGNEQFF. For the CDR3, the DNA is TGTGCCAGTAGTATTACCAGGGGGAATGAGCAGTTCTTC.

V and J are TRBV9 and TRBJ2-7, with 10 bases lining up with TRBD1. Germline lookup yields CDR1 SGDLS and CDR2 YYNGEE. After removal of 0 bases from V and 3 bases from J, the junction contained 3 bases not matched to a gene. The CDR3 runs to 15 residues. The CDR3 loop reads CASSVAWTGGYEQYF. CDR3 bases: TGTGCCAGCAGCGTAGCTTGGACAGGGGGCTACGAGCAGTACTTC.

The chain joins TRBV5-5 to TRBJ1-5; weak D call: TRBD1 (6 bases). The germline V and J ends were trimmed by 0 bases and 2 bases, with 6 bases remaining between them. The germline gives CDR1 SGHKS, CDR2 YYEKEE (reference sequence). The CDR3 spans 14 residues. CDR3 protein: CASSLDRGNQPQHF. The CDR3 nucleotides are TGTGCCAGCAGCTTGGACAGGGGCAATCAGCCCCAGCATTTT.

This chain connects TRBV29-1 to TRBJ1-2; D remains ambiguous. Trimming took off 2 bases at V and 5 bases at J, with 12 bases between the two ends. This CDR3 has 13 residues. Germline lookup yields CDR1 SQVTM and CDR2 ANQGSEA. The CDR3 DNA reads TGCAGCGTTGAATTCTCATTGAGATATGGCTACACCTTC. It encodes CSVEFSLRYGYTF.

The V call is TRBV6-1, the J call TRBJ2-7; 8 nucleotides line up with TRBD1. V lost 1 base to trimming and J lost 7 bases; unmatched junction nucleotides: 6. The CDR3 extends over 14 amino acids. Looked up from germline, CDR1 is MNHNS and CDR2 is SASEGT. The CDR3 sequence is CASSEGQGAREQYF. The CDR3 coding sequence is TGTGCCAGCAGTGAAGGGCAGGGGGCGCGAGAGCAGTACTTC.

The V call is TRBV12-5, the J call TRBJ2-2; D gene ambiguous. CDR1 and CDR2 (germline): LGHNT, FRNRAP. V gave up 7 bases and J gave up 5 bases, with 11 bases separating them. The CDR3 spans 13 residues. The CDR3, as DNA: TGTGCTAGTGACGTGTGGAGAACCGGGGAGCTGTTTTTT. Residues: CASDVWRTGELFF.

The V call is TRBV6-1, the J call TRBJ2-3; D tentatively fits TRBD1 or TRBD2 (6 bases each). Germline CDR1 and CDR2: MNHNS and SASEGT. The CDR3 contains 15 residues. V was trimmed by 5 bases and J by 1 base, leaving 13 bases between them. This CDR3 is CASSPRGAGTDTQYF. CDR3 DNA sequence: TGTGCCAGCAGTCCAAGGGGGGCCGGCACAGATACGCAGTATTTT.

The chain links TRBV7-7 to TRBJ1-5; 10 bases are a match to TRBD1. The CDR3 runs to 17 residues. From germline, CDR1 is SSHAT and CDR2 FNYEAQ (reference sequence). CDR3 DNA sequence: TGTGACTACGTCCCGTGGACAGGGGGTTATACCCATCAGCCCCAGCATTTT. It codes for CDYVPWTGGYTHQPQHF.

The chain employs TRBV30 and TRBJ2-7; D remains unclear. Trimming shortened V by 0 bases and J by 5 bases, and 11 bases separated the two germline ends. Germline CDR1 and CDR2: GTSNPN and SVGIG (reference sequence). The CDR3 consists of 13 residues. This CDR3 reads CAWSVRGPNEQYF. The CDR3, as DNA: TGTGCCTGGAGTGTACGTGGCCCGAACGAGCAGTACTTC.